The clone carrying this TCR beta chain was detected a few times. As yet, its antigen is unknown. Reverse transcription of all isolated RNA meant that expressed TCRB transcripts were sequenced. The data were produced by immunoSEQ multiplex PCR, yet TCRdb's version contains in-frame clones alone and is incomplete. Here the sample spans 300,000 to 450,000 clones, roughly 13% being singletons. These data come from a study of beta chain features in type 1 diabetes. Study-level background: Analysis included 100 million to 110 million sorted cells drawn from all samples. Notes on the study in general: Moderately but significantly shorter TCRB CDR3s were found in Type 1 diabetes patients in all four CD4+ subsets.

CDR1 MDHEN and CDR2 SYDVKM come from the germline V gene. Trimming cost V 6 bases and J 2 bases; bases outside gene matches: 5. This CDR3 spans 15 amino acids. The TCR sequence derives from a woman under 30 with type 1 diabetes. The J gene is TRBJ2-7, the V gene TRBV28; TRBD2 agrees at 12 bases. Input material: naive CD4+ T cells from blood. The CDR3 reads CASRRTSGETYEQYF. Written as DNA, the CDR3 is TGTGCCAGCAGAAGGACTAGCGGGGAAACCTACGAGCAGTACTTC.